This entry lists 31 T cell receptor beta chains sequenced from one sample in a study of T cell repertoires in cytomegalovirus infection. These receptors are not linked to any known antigen. TCRdb analysed the reads with MiXCR anew, one entry per CDR3 protein. The sample includes some 940,000 distinct CDR3 sequences, around 30% of them seen just once. The sample here was cultured CD8+ T cells from PBMCs, taken from culture after CMV antigen stimulation. These receptors all come from a human donor in good health (CMV status not recorded). Some clones in this sample may be carry-over from other donors' samples.

The J gene is TRBJ2-5, the V gene TRBV7-6; 10 bases line up with TRBD2. Losses at the gene ends were 1 base for V and 5 bases for J; bases not matched to a gene: 7. Germline V lookup: CDR1 SGHVS, CDR2 FNYEAQ. This CDR3 is built from 16 residues. The DNA for the CDR3 is TGTGCCAGCAGCTTAGGAGCGGGGGGGGGTGTGGAGACCCAGTACTTC. It is translated as CASSLGAGGGVETQYF.

This clonotype was recorded many times. The chain has TRBV12-3 or TRBV12-4 and TRBJ1-1, with 10 bases lining up with TRBD1. The CDR3 length is 13 residues. Trimming took 5 bases from V and 8 from J; bases not matched to a gene: 5. Written as DNA, the CDR3 is TGTGCCAGCAGTAGGGACAGGGGAGGCGAAGCTTTCTTT. It specifies CASSRDRGGEAFF.

V usage is TRBV27 and J usage is TRBJ1-4; 11 positions match TRBD1. With 6 bases clipped from V and 6 bases from J, the junction kept 6 bases outside the gene matches. From germline, CDR1 is MNHEY and CDR2 SMNVEV (reference sequence). The CDR3 is made up of 15 amino acids. CDR3 loop: CASSTMGQGDEKLFF. In DNA, the CDR3 is TGTGCCAGCAGCACCATGGGACAGGGGGATGAAAAACTGTTTTTT. Full variable domain (remainder filled in from reference TRBV27 and TRBJ1-4): EAQVTQNPRYLITVTGKKLTVTCSQNMNHEYMSWYRQDPGLGLRQIYYSMNVEVTDKGDVPEGYKVSRKEKRNFPLILESPSPNQTSLYFCASSTMGQGDEKLFFGSGTQLSVL.

The J gene is TRBJ1-5, the V gene TRBV12-3 or TRBV12-4; the match to TRBD1 covers 10 bases. V lost 5 bases and J lost 5; bases outside the gene matches: 9. The CDR3 covers 16 residues. The CDR3 nucleotides read TGTGCCAGCAGTCATATGACAGGGGGCTGGGATCAGCCCCAGCATTTT. Its translation is CASSHMTGGWDQPQHF.

The chain joins TRBV27 to TRBJ1-5; D gene ambiguous. Germline lookup yields CDR1 MNHEY and CDR2 SMNVEV (reference sequence). Trimming took 1 base from V and 5 from J, leaving 6 bases between them. This CDR3 region has 13 residues. The CDR3 sequence is CASSLYADQPQHF. The DNA of the CDR3 is TGTGCCAGCAGTTTATACGCTGATCAGCCCCAGCATTTT.

The V and J genes are TRBV27 and TRBJ1-1, with 8 nucleotides matching TRBD1. Germline values: CDR1 MNHEY, CDR2 SMNVEV (reference sequence). The CDR3 extends over 15 amino acids. The V segment lost 4 bases and the J segment 6 bases; nucleotides outside the gene matches: 10. CDR3 nucleotides: TGTGCCAGCAGTTCCCGGACAGGGCGTATCGCTGAAGCTTTCTTT. Its protein product is CASSSRTGRIAEAFF.

The chain has TRBV12-3 or TRBV12-4 and TRBJ2-1; D unresolved. Between the trimmed V and J ends, which lost 6 bases and 7 bases, there was a span of 7 bases. This CDR3 has 11 amino acids. The CDR3, as DNA: TGTGCCAGCAGCGGATGGAATGAGCAGTTCTTC. It codes for CASSGWNEQFF.

This clonotype was seen only a few times. The rearrangement links TRBV20-1 to TRBJ2-7; TRBD1 matches at 7 bases. The ends lost 0 bases at V and 2 bases at J; junction bases unmatched: 10. This CDR3 is built from 16 residues. Looked up from germline, CDR1 is DFQATT and CDR2 is SNEGSKA (reference sequence). The CDR3 loop is CSARDPYGTVPYEQYV. The CDR3 DNA reads as TGCAGTGCTAGAGATCCCTATGGGACAGTACCCTACGAGCAGTACGTC.

Turning to this clonotype: A read error may be the cause here, since a much bigger clone is one base away. The chain combines TRBV7-2 with TRBJ1-6; D might be TRBD1 (6 bases). The CDR3 extends over 16 amino acids. The V gene lost 2 bases and the J gene lost 8 bases, with 16 bases spanning the gap. CDR1 and CDR2 (germline): SGHTA, FQGNSA. The CDR3 region has the DNA TGTGCCAGCAGCTTAACGGTCCCGGGACAAGATTCACCCCTCCACTTT. This codes for CASSLTVPGQDSPLHF.

This clonotype appeared a few times. This sequence joins TRBV27 and TRBJ1-6, with 9 bases aligning to TRBD1. Germline CDR1 and CDR2: MNHEY and SMNVEV (reference sequence). The V and J ends lost 2 bases and 7 bases, in that order; junction bases with no gene match: 9. The CDR3 is 17 amino acids. The CDR3 nucleotides are TGTGCCAGCAGTTTAGCCCGAGGACAGGGGCGCAATTCACCCCTCCACTTT. This codes for CASSLARGQGRNSPLHF.

A few counts support this clonotype. V usage is TRBV6-5 and J usage is TRBJ2-5; TRBD2 aligns across 8 bases. The CDR3 runs to 17 residues. In germline, CDR1 is MNHEY, CDR2 SVGAGI. V lost 2 bases to trimming and J lost 3 bases; unmatched junction nucleotides: 11. In DNA, the CDR3 is TGTGCCAGCAGTTACGCTGACGGGACTAGTTTAGAAGAGACCCAGTACTTC. Protein sequence: CASSYADGTSLEETQYF.

The gene calls are TRBV6-1 and TRBJ1-1; tentative D call: TRBD1 (6 bases). Germline lookup yields CDR1 MNHNS and CDR2 SASEGT. This CDR3 is 15 amino acids long. V was clipped by 6 bases and J by 1 base, with 15 bases between them. The CDR3 protein is CASSLGHYRNTEAFF. Here the CDR3 DNA reads TGTGCCAGCAGCCTGGGACACTATAGGAACACTGAAGCTTTCTTT.

The chain's CDR3 is CSAQLGAYEQYV. The CDR3 DNA is TGCAGTGCTCAGCTAGGGGCCTACGAGCAGTACGTC. The chain has TRBV20-1 and TRBJ2-7; D may be TRBD1 (5 bases). Per germline, CDR1 DFQATT and CDR2 SNEGSKA (reference sequence). V was clipped by 5 bases and J by 2 bases, with 10 bases between them. CDR3 length equals 12 residues.

This clonotype was detected only a few times. This chain joins TRBV19 and TRBJ2-1; D perhaps matches TRBD1 (5 bases). CDR3 length equals 16 residues. V was shortened by 5 bases and J by 1 base, with 15 bases between the two germline ends. CDR1 and CDR2 from the germline V gene are LNHDA and SQIVND (reference sequence). The CDR3 bases are TGTGCCAGTAGTTCCTTGATACAGGAATCCTACAATGAGCAGTTCTTC. This encodes CASSSLIQESYNEQFF.

The table lists this clonotype with a few counts. The chain has TRBV7-9 and TRBJ2-2; D assignment may be TRBD1 or TRBD2 (5 bases each). Germline CDR1 reads SEHNR; CDR2 reads FQNEAQ (reference sequence). This CDR3 has 14 residues. Between the trimmed V and J ends, which lost 7 bases and 1 base, there was a span of 10 bases. The CDR3 protein is CASKPGRNTGELFF. The CDR3 DNA reads as TGTGCCAGCAAGCCGGGACGGAACACCGGGGAGCTGTTTTTT.

V is TRBV19 and J is TRBJ2-1; D tentatively fits TRBD1 or TRBD2 (5 bases each). Deletions cut 2 bases from V and 7 bases from J, with 12 bases between. The germline gives CDR1 LNHDA, CDR2 SQIVND (reference sequence). The CDR3 spans 14 residues. The CDR3 sequence: CASSIRGTINEQFF. The CDR3 nucleotides are TGTGCCAGTAGTATACGGGGCACCATTAATGAGCAGTTCTTC.

There are a few counts of this clonotype. This chain links TRBV5-1 with TRBJ2-2, with D unresolved. The CDR3 spans 15 residues. V was clipped by 0 bases and J by 1 base, with 7 bases between them. Germline CDR1 reads SGHRS; CDR2 reads YFSETQ. CDR3 protein: CASSLGPLNTGELFF. Here the CDR3 DNA reads TGCGCCAGCAGCTTGGGTCCTTTGAACACCGGGGAGCTGTTTTTT.

On this clonotype itself: A much larger clone is a single base away; this may be a read error. No conserved phenylalanine or tryptophan is present at the end of the CDR3, so a read error is the likely explanation. The chain has TRBV7-2 and TRBJ1-5, with D unclear. This CDR3 has 16 amino acids. V lost 5 bases and J 5 bases, leaving 19 bases between the germline ends. The germline V gene encodes CDR1 SGHTA and CDR2 FQGNSA. CDR3 protein: CASSHADGVRHQPQHS. CDR3 nucleotide sequence: TGTGCCAGCAGCCATGCGGACGGTGTCAGACATCAGCCCCAGCATTCT.

At least ten counts were recorded for this clonotype. The rearrangement links TRBV13 to TRBJ2-3; D gene uncertain. This CDR3 has 13 amino acids. Trimming took 0 bases from V and 6 from J, leaving 7 bases between them. Germline values: CDR1 PRHDT, CDR2 FYEKMQ (reference sequence). Written as DNA, the CDR3 is TGTGCCAGCAGCTTAGGCCTAACCGATACGCAGTATTTT. Protein sequence: CASSLGLTDTQYF.

Only one count was recorded for this clonotype. The chain employs TRBV6-6 and TRBJ2-3; the match to TRBD2 covers 7 bases. With 2 bases clipped from V and 4 bases from J, the junction kept 3 bases outside the gene matches. CDR3 length equals 14 residues. Germline V CDR1 and CDR2: MNHNY, SVGAGI (reference sequence). The CDR3 reads CASSYGGVADTQYF. CDR3 in DNA: TGTGCCAGCAGTTACGGGGGGGTGGCAGATACGCAGTATTTT.

This clonotype was observed a few times. This chain uses TRBV4-1 with TRBJ2-5, with D possibly TRBD2 on 7 matching bases. The CDR3 is made up of 15 amino acids. Germline V gene lookup returns CDR1 MGHRA and CDR2 YSYEKL. The germline V and J ends were trimmed by 0 bases and 1 base, with 9 bases remaining between them. This CDR3 reads CASSQDGGRQETQYF. In DNA form, the CDR3 reads TGCGCCAGCAGCCAAGACGGGGGGCGCCAAGAGACCCAGTACTTC.

This clonotype has more than one count but fewer than ten. This CDR3 is CASSFWPSVGEQFF. CDR3 in DNA: TGTGCCAGCAGCTTTTGGCCAAGCGTTGGGGAGCAGTTCTTC. V gene TRBV5-6 combines with J gene TRBJ2-1; D is uncertain. The CDR3 is 14 amino acids. Germline V CDR1 and CDR2: SGHDT, YYEEEE. Between the trimmed V and J ends, which lost 2 bases and 10 bases, there was a span of 16 bases.

Comments on this clonotype: A much larger clone lies one base from this, so it may be a read error. This chain joins TRBV7-2 and TRBJ2-7; D uncertain. CDR1 is SGHTA, CDR2 FQGNSA, per germline. Trimming took off 2 bases at V and 5 bases at J, with 7 bases between the two ends. There are 12 residues in the CDR3. CDR3 protein: CASSLIGHEQYV. Written as DNA, the CDR3 is TGTGCCAGCAGCTTAATAGGCCACGAGCAGTACGTC.

This clonotype was found a few times. The CDR3 region has the DNA TGCGCCAGCAGCCAGACGGGACAGGGTGGTGAAAAACTGTTTTTT. Translation: CASSQTGQGGEKLFF. V is TRBV4-1 and J is TRBJ1-4; 9 positions match TRBD1. The CDR3 extends over 15 amino acids. The germline CDR1 and CDR2 sequences are MGHRA and YSYEKL. V gave up 3 bases and J gave up 7 bases; unmatched junction bases: 6.

This clonotype turned up a few times. The chain employs TRBV27 and TRBJ2-2; D is possibly TRBD2 (6 bases). V lost 6 bases and J lost 5, with 16 bases in between. The CDR3 is made up of 15 amino acids. In germline, CDR1 is MNHEY, CDR2 SMNVEV (reference sequence). CDR3 coding DNA: TGTGCCAGCAGCCCTGGGGGAGGATGGACCGGGGAGCTGTTTTTT. As protein: CASSPGGGWTGELFF.

This clonotype was observed at least ten times. The chain carries TRBV7-2 and TRBJ2-1, with D possibly being TRBD2 (5 bases). This CDR3 is built from 15 residues. Germline CDR1 is SGHTA and CDR2 is FQGNSA. The V end lost 5 bases, the J end lost 4 bases, and 15 bases lay between the germline ends. CDR3: CASSPHGVNYNEQFF. CDR3 DNA sequence: TGTGCCAGCAGCCCTCACGGGGTTAATTACAATGAGCAGTTCTTC. Drawing the rest from reference TRBV7-2 and TRBJ2-1, the complete variable domain is GAGVSQSPSNKVTEKGKDVELRCDPISGHTALYWYRQSLGQGLEFLIYFQGNSAPDKSGLPSDRFSAERTGGSVSTLTIQRTQQEDSAVYLCASSPHGVNYNEQFFGPGTRLTVL.

The rearrangement links TRBV19 to TRBJ2-2, with a possible D match to TRBD2 (5 bases). There are 12 residues in the CDR3. V lost 9 bases and J 4 bases, leaving 9 bases between the germline ends. Germline-derived CDR1 and CDR2 are LNHDA and SQIVND (reference sequence). In DNA form, the CDR3 reads TGTGCCAGCGGGGAGCTCACCGGGGAGCTGTTTTTT. It codes for CASGELTGELFF.

V usage is TRBV7-9 and J usage is TRBJ1-1, with a weak D call TRBD1 (6 bases). The CDR3 loop spans 17 amino acids. V was cut by 3 bases and J by 0 bases, with 17 bases left in between. Per germline, CDR1 SEHNR and CDR2 FQNEAQ (reference sequence). The chain's CDR3 is CASSLVARQVLNTEAFF. In DNA, the CDR3 is TGTGCCAGCAGCTTGGTAGCGCGACAGGTCCTGAACACTGAAGCTTTCTTT.

The sample holds one count of this clonotype. One end of the junction is discordant with germline, which a read error may explain. V gene TRBV7-2 combines with J gene TRBJ2-5; no clear D. This CDR3 is built from 13 residues. CDR1 is SGHTA, CDR2 FQGNSA, per germline. CDR3 bases: TGTGCCAGCGGCTTTCCCTCGGAGGAGACCCAGTACTTC. Protein: CASGFPSEETQYF. Complete variable domain (other parts from reference TRBV7-2 and TRBJ2-5): GAGVSQSPSNKVTEKGKDVELRCDPISGHTALYWYRQSLGQGLEFLIYFQGNSAPDKSGLPSDRFSAERTGGSVSTLTIQRTQQEDSAVYLCASGFPSEETQYFGPGTRLLVL.

This clonotype has ten or more counts. The genes are TRBV7-8 and TRBJ1-1; 9 bases line up with TRBD1. CDR1 is SGHVS, CDR2 FQNEAQ, per germline. Trimming took 8 bases from V and 11 from J; bases not matched to a gene: 18. The CDR3 is 15 residues long. In DNA form, the CDR3 reads TGTGCCAGCGGCTCCGGGACAGGGTCTAATGTAAGGGCTTTCTTT. This encodes CASGSGTGSNVRAFF.

This clonotype occurred a few times. The CDR3 sequence is CASSGEGINTEAFF. The CDR3 DNA reads as TGTGCCAGCAGCGGCGAGGGGATAAACACTGAAGCTTTCTTT. The chain joins TRBV9 to TRBJ1-1; a weak D match, TRBD1 (5 bases). The V and J ends lost 3 bases and 2 bases respectively, with 11 bases between them. Germline V lookup: CDR1 SGDLS, CDR2 YYNGEE. The CDR3 loop spans 14 amino acids.